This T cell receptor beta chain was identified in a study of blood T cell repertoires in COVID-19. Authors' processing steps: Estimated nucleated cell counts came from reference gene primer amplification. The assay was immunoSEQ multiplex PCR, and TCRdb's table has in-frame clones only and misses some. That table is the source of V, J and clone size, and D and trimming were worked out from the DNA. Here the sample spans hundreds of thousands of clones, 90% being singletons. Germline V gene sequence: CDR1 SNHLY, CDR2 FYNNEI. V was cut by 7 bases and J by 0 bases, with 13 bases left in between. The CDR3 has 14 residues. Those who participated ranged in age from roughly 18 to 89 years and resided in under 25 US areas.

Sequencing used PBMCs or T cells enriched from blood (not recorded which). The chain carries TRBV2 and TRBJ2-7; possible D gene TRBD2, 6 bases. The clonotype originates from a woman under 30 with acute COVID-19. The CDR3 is CASIRDFSSYEQYF. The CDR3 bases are TGTGCCAGCATACGGGACTTCTCCTCCTACGAGCAGTACTTC. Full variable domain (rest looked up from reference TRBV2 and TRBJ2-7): EPEVTQTPSHQVTQMGQEVILRCVPISNHLYFYWYRQILGQKVEFLVSFYNNEISEKSEIFDDQFSVERPDGSNFTLKIRSTKLEDSAMYFCASIRDFSSYEQYFGPGTRLTVT.